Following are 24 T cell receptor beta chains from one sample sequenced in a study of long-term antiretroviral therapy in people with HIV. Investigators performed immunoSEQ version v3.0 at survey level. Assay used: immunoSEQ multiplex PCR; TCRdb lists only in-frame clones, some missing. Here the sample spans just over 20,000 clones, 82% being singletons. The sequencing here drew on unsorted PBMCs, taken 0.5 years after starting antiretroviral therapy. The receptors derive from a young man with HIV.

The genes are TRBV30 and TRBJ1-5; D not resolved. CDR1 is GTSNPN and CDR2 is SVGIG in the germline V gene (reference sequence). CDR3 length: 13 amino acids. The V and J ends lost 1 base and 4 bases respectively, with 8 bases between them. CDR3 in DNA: TGTGCCTGGAGTGAAGCGGATAATCAGCCCCAGCATTTT. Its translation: CAWSEADNQPQHF.

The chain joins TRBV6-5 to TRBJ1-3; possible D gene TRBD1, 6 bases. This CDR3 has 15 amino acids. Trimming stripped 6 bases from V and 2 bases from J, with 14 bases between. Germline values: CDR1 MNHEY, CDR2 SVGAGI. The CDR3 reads CASSNGQLAGNTIYF. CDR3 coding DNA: TGTGCCAGCAGCAACGGACAGCTCGCTGGAAACACCATATATTTT.

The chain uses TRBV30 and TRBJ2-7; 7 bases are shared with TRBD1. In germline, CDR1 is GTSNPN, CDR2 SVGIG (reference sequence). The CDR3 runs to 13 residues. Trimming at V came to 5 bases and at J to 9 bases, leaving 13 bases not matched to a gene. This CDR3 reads CAWEGQLMAGQYF. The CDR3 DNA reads TGTGCCTGGGAGGGACAGCTCATGGCGGGGCAGTACTTC.

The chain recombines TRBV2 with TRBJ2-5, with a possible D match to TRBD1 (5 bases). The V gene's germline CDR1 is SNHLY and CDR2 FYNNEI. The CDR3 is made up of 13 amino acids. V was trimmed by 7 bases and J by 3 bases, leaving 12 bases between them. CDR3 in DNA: TGTGCCAGCACCGGACAACTTGAAGAGACCCAGTACTTC. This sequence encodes CASTGQLEETQYF.

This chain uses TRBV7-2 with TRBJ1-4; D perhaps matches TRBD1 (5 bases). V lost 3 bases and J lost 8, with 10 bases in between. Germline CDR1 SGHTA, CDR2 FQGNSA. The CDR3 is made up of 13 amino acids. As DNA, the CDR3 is TGTGCCAGCAGCTTGAGGACAAGGGAAAAACTGTTTTTT. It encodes CASSLRTREKLFF.

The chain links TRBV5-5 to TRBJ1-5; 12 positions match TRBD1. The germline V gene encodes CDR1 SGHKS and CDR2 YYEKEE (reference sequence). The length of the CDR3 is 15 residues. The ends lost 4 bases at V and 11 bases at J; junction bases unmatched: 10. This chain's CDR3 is CASSLRDRGRGSQHF. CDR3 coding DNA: TGTGCCAGCAGCCTCCGGGACAGGGGGCGCGGGTCCCAGCATTTT.

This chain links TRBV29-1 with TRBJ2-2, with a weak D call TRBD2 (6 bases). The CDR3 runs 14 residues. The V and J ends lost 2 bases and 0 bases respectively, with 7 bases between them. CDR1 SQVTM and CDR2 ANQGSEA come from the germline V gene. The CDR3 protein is CSVEPGANTGELFF. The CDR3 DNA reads TGCAGCGTTGAACCGGGGGCGAACACCGGGGAGCTGTTTTTT.

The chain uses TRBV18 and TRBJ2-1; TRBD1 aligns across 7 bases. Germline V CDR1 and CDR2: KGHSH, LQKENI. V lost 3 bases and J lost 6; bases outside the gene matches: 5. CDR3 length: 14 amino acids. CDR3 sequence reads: CASSPDRVVNEQFF. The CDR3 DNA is TGTGCCAGCTCACCCGACAGGGTGGTCAATGAGCAGTTCTTC.

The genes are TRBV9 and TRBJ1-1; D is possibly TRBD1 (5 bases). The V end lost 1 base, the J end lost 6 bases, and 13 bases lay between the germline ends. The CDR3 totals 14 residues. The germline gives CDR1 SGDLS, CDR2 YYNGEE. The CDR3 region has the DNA TGTGCCAGCAGCGTATTGGGGGAATCGGCTGAAGCTTTCTTT. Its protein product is CASSVLGESAEAFF.

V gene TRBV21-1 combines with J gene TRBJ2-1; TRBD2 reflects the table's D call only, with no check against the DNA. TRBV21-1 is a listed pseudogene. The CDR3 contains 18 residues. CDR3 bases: TGTGCCAGCAGCACTGGACTAGCGGGGGCCTGCTCCTACAATGAGCAGTTCTTC. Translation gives CASSTGLAGACSYNEQFF.

This CDR3 is CASSLGTKGYNEQFF. CDR3 sequence (DNA): TGTGCCAGCAGCTTGGGGACAAAAGGTTACAATGAGCAGTTCTTC. This chain uses TRBV5-8 with TRBJ2-1; possibly TRBD1 for D (5 bases). Per germline, CDR1 SGHTS and CDR2 YDEGEE. V was pared by 0 bases and J by 4 bases, with 11 bases between. CDR3 length: 15 amino acids.

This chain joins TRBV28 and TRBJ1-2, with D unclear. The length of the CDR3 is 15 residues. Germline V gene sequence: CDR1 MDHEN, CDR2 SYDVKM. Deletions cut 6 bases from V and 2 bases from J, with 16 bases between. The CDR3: CASRESSGRNYGYTF. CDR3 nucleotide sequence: TGTGCCAGCAGGGAGTCGTCAGGCAGAAACTATGGCTACACCTTC.

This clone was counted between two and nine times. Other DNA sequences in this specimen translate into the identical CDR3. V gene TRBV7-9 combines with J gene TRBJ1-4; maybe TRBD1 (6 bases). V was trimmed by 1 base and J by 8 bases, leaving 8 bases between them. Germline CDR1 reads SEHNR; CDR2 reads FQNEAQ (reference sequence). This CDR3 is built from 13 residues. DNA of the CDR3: TGTGCCAGCAGCTTAGGTACAGGGGAAAAACTGTTTTTT. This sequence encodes CASSLGTGEKLFF.

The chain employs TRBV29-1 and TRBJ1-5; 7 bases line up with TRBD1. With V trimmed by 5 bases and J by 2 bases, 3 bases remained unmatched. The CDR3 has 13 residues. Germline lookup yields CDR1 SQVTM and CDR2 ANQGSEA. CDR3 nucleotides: TGCAGCGTTAAGGGGACAGGCAATCAGCCCCAGCATTTT. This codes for CSVKGTGNQPQHF.

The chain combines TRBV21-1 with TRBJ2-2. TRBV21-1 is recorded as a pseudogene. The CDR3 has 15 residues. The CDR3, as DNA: TGTGCCAGCAGCAAAGGTCGAATGGGAACCGGGGAGCTGTTTTTT. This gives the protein CASSKGRMGTGELFF.

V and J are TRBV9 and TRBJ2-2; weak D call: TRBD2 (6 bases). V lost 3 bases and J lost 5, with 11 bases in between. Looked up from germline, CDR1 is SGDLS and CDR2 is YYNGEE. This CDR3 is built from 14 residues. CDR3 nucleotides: TGTGCCAGCAGCGCCACCGGAGGGACCGGGGAGCTGTTTTTT. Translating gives CASSATGGTGELFF.

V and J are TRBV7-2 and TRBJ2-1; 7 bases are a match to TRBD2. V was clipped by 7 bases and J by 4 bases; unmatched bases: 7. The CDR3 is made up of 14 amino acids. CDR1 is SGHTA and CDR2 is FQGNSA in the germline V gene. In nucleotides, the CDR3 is TGTGCCAGCACCCCAGCGGGACCTTACAATGAGCAGTTCTTC. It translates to CASTPAGPYNEQFF.

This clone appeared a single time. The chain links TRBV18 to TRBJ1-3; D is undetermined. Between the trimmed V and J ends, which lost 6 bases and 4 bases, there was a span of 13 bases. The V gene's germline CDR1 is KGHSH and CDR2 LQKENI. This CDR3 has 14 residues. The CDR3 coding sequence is TGTGCCAGCTCCACGGACCCAGCCGGAAACACCATATATTTT. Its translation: CASSTDPAGNTIYF.

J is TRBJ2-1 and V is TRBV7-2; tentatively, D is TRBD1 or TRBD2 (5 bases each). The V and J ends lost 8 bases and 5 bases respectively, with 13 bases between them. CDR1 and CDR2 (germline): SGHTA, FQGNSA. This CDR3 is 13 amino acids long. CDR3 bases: TGTGCCAGCGGGACGGGCGCGCACAATGAGCAGTTCTTC. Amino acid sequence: CASGTGAHNEQFF.

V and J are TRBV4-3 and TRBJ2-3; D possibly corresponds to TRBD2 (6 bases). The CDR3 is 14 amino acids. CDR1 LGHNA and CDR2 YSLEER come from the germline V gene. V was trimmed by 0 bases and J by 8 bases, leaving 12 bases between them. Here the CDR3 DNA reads TGCGCCAGCAGCCAAGATCGGCGGGGCCTTACGCAGTATTTT. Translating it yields CASSQDRRGLTQYF.

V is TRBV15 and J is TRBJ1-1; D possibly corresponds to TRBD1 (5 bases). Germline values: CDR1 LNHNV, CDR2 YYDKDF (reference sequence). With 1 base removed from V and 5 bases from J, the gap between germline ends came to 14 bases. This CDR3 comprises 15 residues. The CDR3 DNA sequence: TGTGCCACCAGCAGAGTTGAGGCGGGGGGAACTGAAGCTTTCTTT. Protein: CATSRVEAGGTEAFF.

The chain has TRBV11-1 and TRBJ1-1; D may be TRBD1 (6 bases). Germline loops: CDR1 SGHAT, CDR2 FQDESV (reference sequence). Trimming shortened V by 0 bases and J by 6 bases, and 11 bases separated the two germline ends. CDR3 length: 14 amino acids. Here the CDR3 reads CASSLAGAGAEAFF. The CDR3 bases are TGTGCCAGCAGCTTAGCGGGGGCAGGGGCTGAAGCTTTCTTT.

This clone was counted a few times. The CDR3 loop reads CASSLGDRGNSPLHF. DNA for the CDR3: TGTGCCAGCAGCTTAGGCGACAGGGGGAATTCACCCCTCCACTTT. The V gene is TRBV11-1, the J gene TRBJ1-6; 9 nucleotides align to TRBD1. The CDR3 sequence is 15 residues long. CDR1 is SGHAT and CDR2 is FQDESV in the germline V gene (reference sequence). V was pared by 1 base and J by 7 bases, with 2 bases of the junction left unmatched.

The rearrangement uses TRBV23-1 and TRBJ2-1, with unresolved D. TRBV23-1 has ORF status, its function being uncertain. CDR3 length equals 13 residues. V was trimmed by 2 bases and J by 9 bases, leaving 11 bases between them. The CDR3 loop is CASSQSRVSEQFF. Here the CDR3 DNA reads TGCGCCAGCAGTCAAAGCCGGGTCAGTGAGCAGTTCTTC.